What follows are 24 T cell receptor beta chains derived from one specimen sequenced in a study of molecular identifiers for immune sequencing clone quantification. A single record per CDR3 protein comes from TCRdb applying MiXCR to the PCR reads. Counted here are a few hundred thousand distinct CDR3 sequences, around 21% occurring once; the ten biggest clones make up around 0.84%. The material sequenced was naive CD8+ T cells from blood, with Jurkat cell RNA spiked in. The sample's subset: FACS-sorted CD8+CD4-CCR7+CD45RA+ naive T cells. The receptor set was obtained from a human donor in good health. Some libraries in this study had Jurkat cell RNA spiked in.

Points on this clonotype: The junction departs from the called germline gene at one end, perhaps through a read error. The rearrangement links TRBV27 to TRBJ2-7; D is unresolved. CDR1 MNHEY and CDR2 SMNVEV come from the germline V gene (reference sequence). This CDR3 has 13 amino acids. Written as DNA, the CDR3 is TGTGTCAGCAAGCTGCGTCCCTCCTACGAGCAGTACTTC. Its protein product is CVSKLRPSYEQYF.

CDR3 protein: CASSFNPATGEEQYF. The DNA of the CDR3 is TGTGCCAGCAGCTTTAACCCTGCGACAGGTGAAGAGCAGTACTTC. The chain combines TRBV7-8 with TRBJ2-7; perhaps TRBD1 as D (6 bases). Trimming removed 3 bases at V and 7 bases at J, with 19 bases between. The CDR3 runs to 15 residues. Germline V CDR1 and CDR2: SGHVS, FQNEAQ. Variable domain in full (rest from reference TRBV7-8 and TRBJ2-7): GAGVSQSPRYKVAKRGQDVALRCDPISGHVSLFWYQQALGQGPEFLTYFQNEAQLDKSGLPSDRFFAERPEGSVSTLKIQRTQQEDSAVYLCASSFNPATGEEQYFGPGTRLTVT.

This clonotype was found many times. The rearrangement uses TRBV20-1 and TRBJ1-1; perhaps TRBD1 as D (6 bases). V gave up 5 bases and J gave up 8 bases, with 15 bases separating them. This CDR3 region has 12 residues. Germline V CDR1 and CDR2: DFQATT, SNEGSKA (reference sequence). DNA of the CDR3: TGCAGTGCTGCCAGACAGGTCCGAGAAGCTTTCTTT. This sequence encodes CSAARQVREAFF.

This chain links TRBV6-5 with TRBJ2-1; a possible D gene is TRBD2 (6 bases). Germline V lookup: CDR1 MNHEY, CDR2 SVGAGI. V gave up 0 bases and J gave up 7 bases, with 13 bases separating them. The CDR3 has 15 residues. CDR3: CASSYSWGENNEQFF. The CDR3 DNA reads as TGTGCCAGCAGTTACTCGTGGGGGGAGAATAATGAGCAGTTCTTC.

This clonotype was counted only a few times. The CDR3 region has the DNA TGTGCCAGCAGTTTTAGAAGAGGGTCCGGGGAGCTGTTTTTT. Translation gives CASSFRRGSGELFF. The chain links TRBV28 to TRBJ2-2, with TRBD2 as a possible D gene (5 bases). Trimming took 3 bases from V and 6 from J, leaving 11 bases between them. The V gene's germline CDR1 is MDHEN and CDR2 SYDVKM. The CDR3 is 14 amino acids.

Remarks on this clonotype: The junction differs from germline at one of its ends, possibly a read error. The rearrangement joins TRBV28 to TRBJ1-1, with D hard to call. This CDR3 comprises 13 residues. The germline V gene encodes CDR1 MDHEN and CDR2 SYDVKM. The CDR3 DNA reads TGTGCCAGCAGTTTCCCAGGCTACACTGGAGCTTTCTTT. Protein: CASSFPGYTGAFF. Drawing the rest from reference TRBV28 and TRBJ1-1, the complete variable domain is DVKVTQSSRYLVKRTGEKVFLECVQDMDHENMFWYRQDPGLGLRLIYFSYDVKMKEKGDIPEGYSVSREKKERFSLILESASTNQTSMYLCASSFPGYTGAFFGQGTRLTVV.

V gene TRBV12-5 combines with J gene TRBJ2-1; D remains unclear. Germline V gene data show CDR1 as LGHNT and CDR2 as FRNRAP. The ends were cut back, 3 bases at V and 9 bases at J, with 9 bases in the middle. This CDR3 has 12 residues. Here the CDR3 reads CASGFDAGEQFF. For the CDR3, the DNA is TGTGCTAGTGGTTTCGACGCTGGTGAGCAGTTCTTC. Full variable domain (missing parts from reference TRBV12-5 and TRBJ2-1): DARVTQTPRHKVTEMGQEVTMRCQPILGHNTVFWYRQTMMQGLELLAYFRNRAPLDDSGMPKDRFSAEMPDATLATLKIQPSEPRDSAVYFCASGFDAGEQFFGPGTRLTVL.

Ten or more counts support this clonotype. This chain links TRBV29-1 with TRBJ1-1, with D unclear. The V end lost 1 base, the J end lost 0 bases, and 9 bases lay between the germline ends. CDR3 length: 14 residues. CDR1 and CDR2 (germline): SQVTM, ANQGSEA. In nucleotides, the CDR3 is TGCAGCGTTGAAGGCGCGTCGCTGAACACTGAAGCTTTCTTT. Encoded protein: CSVEGASLNTEAFF.

This clonotype was found a few times. This chain uses TRBV7-6 with TRBJ2-5; 11 bases map to TRBD1. Trimming cost V 4 bases and J 4 bases; bases outside gene matches: 2. The CDR3 covers 14 residues. In germline, CDR1 is SGHVS, CDR2 FNYEAQ. In nucleotides, the CDR3 is TGTGCCAGCAGCTGGGACAGGGGGGGAGAGACCCAGTACTTC. Protein sequence: CASSWDRGGETQYF.

The sample holds one count of this clonotype. A read error may be the cause here, since a much bigger clone is one base away. This chain links TRBV12-3 or TRBV12-4 with TRBJ1-5, with D possibly TRBD1 on 6 matching bases. The CDR3 covers 14 residues. V was trimmed by 3 bases and J by 5 bases, leaving 11 bases between them. The CDR3 DNA reads TGTGCCAGCAGTTTGGGGGACAACGATCAGCCCCAGCATTTT. Translation: CASSLGDNDQPQHF.

The J gene is TRBJ2-7, the V gene TRBV5-6; D unclear. Germline V gene lookup returns CDR1 SGHDT and CDR2 YYEEEE. V lost 5 bases and J lost 3, with 9 bases in between. CDR3 length: 12 residues. The CDR3 spells CASSSSRYEQYF. The DNA for the CDR3 is TGTGCCAGCAGTTCCTCCCGCTACGAGCAGTACTTC.

On this clonotype: A much larger clone differs from this one at a single base, so this may be a read error. The rearrangement joins TRBV7-2 to TRBJ2-6; TRBD1 is a possible D gene (5 bases). The CDR3 consists of 15 residues. Germline values: CDR1 SGHTA, CDR2 FQGNSA. The CDR3: CASSVLPSGANVPTF. DNA for the CDR3: TGTGCCAGCAGCGTCCTCCCCTCTGGGGCCAACGTCCCGACTTTC.

The sample holds a few counts of this clonotype. The J gene is TRBJ2-1, the V gene TRBV7-2; D is unclear. Germline V gives CDR1 SGHTA, CDR2 FQGNSA. Trimming left V 6 bases short and J 4 bases short, with 7 bases between. The CDR3 is 12 residues long. The CDR3 spells CASRLGYNEQFF. CDR3 sequence (DNA): TGTGCCAGCAGGCTTGGGTACAATGAGCAGTTCTTC.

This clonotype was recorded a few times. This chain uses TRBV6-5 with TRBJ1-5; D is perhaps TRBD1 (5 bases). With 6 bases removed from V and 2 bases from J, the gap between germline ends came to 20 bases. Looked up from germline, CDR1 is MNHEY and CDR2 is SVGAGI. The CDR3 contains 17 residues. CDR3 coding DNA: TGTGCCAGCAGCCCGGGAAAGGGACGTCTTCGCAATCAGCCCCAGCATTTT. It translates to CASSPGKGRLRNQPQHF.

On this clonotype: A much bigger clone sits one base away, suggesting this may be a read error. The chain employs TRBV29-1 and TRBJ1-5; D is uncertain. Trimming took 2 bases from V and 0 from J, leaving 14 bases between them. Germline V lookup: CDR1 SQVTM, CDR2 ANQGSEA. The CDR3 consists of 16 residues. The CDR3 DNA sequence: TGCAGCGTTGAAAGGGTAGTAAAGCATAGCAATCAGCCCCAGCATTTT. It yields the protein CSVERVVKHSNQPQHF.

This clonotype came up once. Just one base apart from a much larger clone, this may be a read error. The gene calls are TRBV6-5 and TRBJ2-3; D is unresolved. The CDR3 sequence is 13 residues long. Trimming left V 5 bases short and J 11 bases short, with 17 bases between. The germline gives CDR1 MNHEY, CDR2 SVGAGI. The CDR3 protein is CASSRSSALGQYF. The CDR3 region has the DNA TGTGCCAGCAGTCGGTCGTCTGCCCTCGGGCAGTATTTT.

The chain joins TRBV6-6 to TRBJ2-7, with D maybe TRBD1 (6 bases). Per germline, CDR1 MNHNY and CDR2 SVGAGI (reference sequence). Trimming stripped 4 bases from V and 7 bases from J, with 14 bases between. This CDR3 spans 13 amino acids. The CDR3 loop is CASSSTRGWEQYF. CDR3 nucleotide sequence: TGTGCCAGCAGTTCGACCAGGGGCTGGGAGCAGTACTTC.

This chain connects TRBV4-3 to TRBJ2-1; D call uncertain. This CDR3 is built from 14 residues. Germline V lookup: CDR1 LGHNA, CDR2 YSLEER. Trimming cost V 0 bases and J 10 bases, with 13 bases left between them. The CDR3 sequence: CASSQDRRPAEQFF. As DNA, the CDR3 is TGCGCCAGCAGCCAAGATCGGCGTCCGGCGGAGCAGTTCTTC.

This clonotype was seen a handful of times. This chain joins TRBV19 and TRBJ2-2; 9 nucleotides line up with TRBD2. Losses at the gene ends were 2 bases for V and 5 bases for J; bases not matched to a gene: 0. Germline CDR1 and CDR2: LNHDA and SQIVND (reference sequence). The CDR3 extends over 14 amino acids. The CDR3 is CASSILAGTGELFF. DNA of the CDR3: TGTGCCAGTAGTATACTAGCGGGGACCGGGGAGCTGTTTTTT. The full variable domain, with the rest looked up from reference TRBV19 and TRBJ2-2, is DGGITQSPKYLFRKEGQNVTLSCEQNLNHDAMYWYRQDPGQGLRLIYYSQIVNDFQKGDIAEGYSVSREKKESFPLTVTSAQKNPTAFYLCASSILAGTGELFFGEGSRLTVL.

This chain uses TRBV6-1 with TRBJ2-3; 7 bases are a match to TRBD1. With the DNA end fitting TRBJ1-5 better, the J assignment may be wrong. CDR1 is MNHNS and CDR2 is SASEGT in the germline V gene. CDR3 length equals 16 residues. The CDR3 DNA reads TGTGCCAGCAGGCCCCGACAGGGTAGGGTGTCAGATACGCAGCATTTT. As protein: CASRPRQGRVSDTQHF.

This chain uses TRBV27 with TRBJ1-6, with D perhaps TRBD1 (5 bases). Between the trimmed V and J ends, which lost 10 bases and 4 bases, there was a span of 14 bases. The CDR3 is made up of 14 amino acids. Germline CDR1 is MNHEY and CDR2 is SMNVEV (reference sequence). The CDR3 loop reads CATKLGVYNSPLHF. Here the CDR3 DNA reads TGTGCCACCAAATTGGGGGTTTATAATTCACCCCTCCACTTT.

The chain couples TRBV19 to TRBJ2-7; possible D gene TRBD1, 6 bases. Trimming removed 5 bases at V and 3 bases at J, with 11 bases between. There are 13 residues in the CDR3. Germline lookup yields CDR1 LNHDA and CDR2 SQIVND (reference sequence). The CDR3 region has the DNA TGTGCCAGTAGTGCAGGGGCAAACTACGAGCAGTACTTC. Its protein is CASSAGANYEQYF.

This clonotype was found many times. The chain uses TRBV10-3 and TRBJ2-7; the D gene is possibly TRBD2 (5 bases). This CDR3 is 13 amino acids long. Trimming took 3 bases from V and 11 from J, leaving 17 bases between them. Germline assignment: CDR1 ENHRY and CDR2 SYGVKD. Written as DNA, the CDR3 is TGTGCCATCAGTGAAACTCAAGGCGGGCTTGAGTACTTC. The encoded protein is CAISETQGGLEYF.

The chain employs TRBV6-2 or TRBV6-3 and TRBJ2-3, with D tentatively TRBD2 (6 bases). The germline V gene has CDR1 MNHEY and CDR2 SVGEGT. V was trimmed by 4 bases and J by 2 bases, leaving 22 bases between them. The CDR3 is 18 residues long. CDR3: CASSFLPGELANTDTQYF. The CDR3 nucleotides are TGTGCCAGCAGTTTCCTACCCGGCGAGCTAGCGAACACAGATACGCAGTATTTT.